The T cell receptor (beta chain) described here comes from a study of T cell responses to AZD1222 COVID-19 vaccine (dated by TCRdb to the early 2020s). Regarding the study in general: AZD1222 recipients whose second dose came at about 4 weeks and those whose second dose came at about 12 weeks were combined into one group, since spike-specific TCR depth and breadth did not differ between the two schedules. Trial participants were enrolled by age into subgroups of 18-55, 56-69 and 70-plus years, and around 140, 26 and 57 TCR-sequenced participants, respectively, were included in these subgroups. TCR sequencing was performed for about 240 trial participants, of whom 200 to 220 were given two doses of AZD1222 and 26 were given two doses of MenACWY control vaccine. What the work shows at the level of the full study, not this receptor alone: A significant rise in spike-specific TCR breadth and depth was observed after two AZD1222 doses relative to day 0 and relative to MenACWY recipients. Participants were mostly white British, with more females than males. The authors suggested clonal diversity may have been underestimated. No day 14 peak-response samples were available, so repertoires were characterized only after the peak T cell response. CD4 TCRs associated with the vaccine covered the entire spike protein, and the dominant responses were in regions 160-218 and 743-854. Reportedly, close to half of the unique spike-specific TCRs recognized epitopes lying outside the regions that are mutated in the B.1.351 and B.1.1.7 variants. Only five to seven AZD1222 recipients were SARS-CoV-2 seropositive at baseline, limiting conclusions about previously exposed vaccinees. In the small 56-69-year group, the increase in depth fell short of significance, most likely because of low power.

According to the study, the label for this sample's time point signals: baseline before first vaccination. Samples from vaccinated people were obtained from the UK trials COV001 and COV002, which included a single-blind randomized controlled phase 2/3 trial of AZD1222 (ChAdOx1 nCoV-19) in healthy adults. Trial participant PBMC samples were collected at day 0 and day 28 after the second dose for TCRbeta chain sequencing. The CDR3 contains 13 residues, cysteine and phenylalanine counted. Only the CDR3 DNA is retained, 39 bases long and in frame from the first base. Based on the germline V gene, the CDR1 and CDR2 sequences are SGHAT and FQNNGV. Unmatched junction bases come to 2, with V trimmed by 5 bases and J by 4 bases. The CDR3 regions of human TCRbeta chains were subjected to immunosequencing. The paper's processing steps were these. TCRs in the repertoires were compared against a reference library of SARS-CoV-2-specific TCRs that had been generated with the MIRA antigen-specificity platform. Breadth meant the fraction of unique TCRs that were SARS-CoV-2-associated, whereas depth meant the fraction of total T cells that were SARS-CoV-2-associated. Using the MIRA data, each spike-specific TCR was mapped to the spike region that the TCR reacts to and placed in a CD4 or CD8 class. Log10-transformed breadth and depth values were compared by one-way ANOVA with Sidak's multiple comparisons tests. TCRdb carries this immuneACCESS record with in-frame sequences only. Its versions omit some clonotypes, under half of them owing to an unresolved V gene in the studies checked, with the rest unexplained. D and trimming were read from the DNA, whereas the V and J calls and clone size are those reported in that table. In this sample the table shows about 140,000 clones, around 89% of which occur a single time. 2.5% to 3.5% of the sample rests with the top ten.

For this clone: Its cognate antigen has yet to be identified. The input lacks base qualities; no much larger clone sits a single base away.

The rearrangement joined TRBV11-2 to TRBJ1-5, and 7 junction bases match TRBD1. The TCR was taken from an adult in good health. Sequences were derived from peripheral blood, sampled on day 0 of AZD1222 vaccination. The CDR3 region has the sequence CASSARGNQPQHF. The nucleotide sequence is TGTGCCAGCAGCGCCAGGGGGAATCAGCCCCAGCATTTT.